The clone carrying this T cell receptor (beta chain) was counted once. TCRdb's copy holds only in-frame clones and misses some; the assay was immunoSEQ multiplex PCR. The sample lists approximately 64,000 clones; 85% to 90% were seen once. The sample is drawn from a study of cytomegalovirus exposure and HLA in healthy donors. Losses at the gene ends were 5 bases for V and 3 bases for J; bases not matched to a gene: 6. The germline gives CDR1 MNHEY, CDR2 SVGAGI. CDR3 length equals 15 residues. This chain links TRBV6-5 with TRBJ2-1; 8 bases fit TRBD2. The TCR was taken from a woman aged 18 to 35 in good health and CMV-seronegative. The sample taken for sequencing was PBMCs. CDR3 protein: CASSPRRGDYNEQFF. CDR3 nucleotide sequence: TGTGCCAGCAGTCCCAGGCGGGGGGACTACAATGAGCAGTTCTTC.